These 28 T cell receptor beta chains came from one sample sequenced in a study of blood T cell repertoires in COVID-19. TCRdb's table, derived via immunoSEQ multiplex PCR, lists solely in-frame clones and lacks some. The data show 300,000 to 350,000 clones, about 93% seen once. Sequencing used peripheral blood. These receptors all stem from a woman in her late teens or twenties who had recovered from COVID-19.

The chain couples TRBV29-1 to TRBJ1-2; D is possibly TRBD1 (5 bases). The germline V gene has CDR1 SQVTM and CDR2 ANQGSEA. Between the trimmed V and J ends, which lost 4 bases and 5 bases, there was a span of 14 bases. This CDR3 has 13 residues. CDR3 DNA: TGCAGCGTTGGCCACGGACACGAATATGGCTACACCTTC. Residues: CSVGHGHEYGYTF.

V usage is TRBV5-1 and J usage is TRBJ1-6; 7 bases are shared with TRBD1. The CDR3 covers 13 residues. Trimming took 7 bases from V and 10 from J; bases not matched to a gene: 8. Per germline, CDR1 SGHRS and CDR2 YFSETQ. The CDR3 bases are TGCGCCAGCTCGGGACAGTCTAGGTCACCCCTCCACTTT. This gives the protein CASSGQSRSPLHF.

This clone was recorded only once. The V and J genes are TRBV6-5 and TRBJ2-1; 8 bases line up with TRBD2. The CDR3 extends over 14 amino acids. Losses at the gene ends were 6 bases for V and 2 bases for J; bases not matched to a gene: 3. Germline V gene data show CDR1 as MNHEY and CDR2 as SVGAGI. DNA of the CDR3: TGTGCCAGCAGGCGGGAGGTTCCCTACAATGAGCAGTTCTTC. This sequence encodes CASRREVPYNEQFF.

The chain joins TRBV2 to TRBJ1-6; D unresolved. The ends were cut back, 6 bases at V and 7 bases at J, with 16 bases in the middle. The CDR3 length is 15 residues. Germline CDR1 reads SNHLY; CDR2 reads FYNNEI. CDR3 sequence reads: CASRITGRENSPLHF. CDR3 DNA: TGTGCCAGCAGAATTACGGGCCGGGAAAATTCACCCCTCCACTTT. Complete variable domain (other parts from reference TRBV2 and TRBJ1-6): EPEVTQTPSHQVTQMGQEVILRCVPISNHLYFYWYRQILGQKVEFLVSFYNNEISEKSEIFDDQFSVERPDGSNFTLKIRSTKLEDSAMYFCASRITGRENSPLHFGNGTRLTVT.

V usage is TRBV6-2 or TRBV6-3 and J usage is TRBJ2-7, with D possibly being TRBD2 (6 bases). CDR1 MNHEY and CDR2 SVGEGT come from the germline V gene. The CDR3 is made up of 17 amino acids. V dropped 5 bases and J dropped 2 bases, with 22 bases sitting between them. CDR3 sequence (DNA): TGTGCCAGCAGTCAAGAGAATCTAGCGTGGCCTACCTACGAGCAGTACGTC. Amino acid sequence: CASSQENLAWPTYEQYV.

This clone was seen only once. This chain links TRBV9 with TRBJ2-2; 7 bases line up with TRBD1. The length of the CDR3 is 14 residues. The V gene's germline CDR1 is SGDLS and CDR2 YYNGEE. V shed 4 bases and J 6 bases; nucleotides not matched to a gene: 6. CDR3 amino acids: CASSPGQRAGELFF. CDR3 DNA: TGTGCCAGCAGCCCGGGACAGAGGGCCGGGGAGCTGTTTTTT.

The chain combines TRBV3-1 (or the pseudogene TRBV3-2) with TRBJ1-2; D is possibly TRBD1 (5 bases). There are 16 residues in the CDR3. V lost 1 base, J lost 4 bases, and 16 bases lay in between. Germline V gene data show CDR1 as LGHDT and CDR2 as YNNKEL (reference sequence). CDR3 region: CASSQGPPRRGYGYTF. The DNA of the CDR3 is TGTGCCAGCAGCCAAGGTCCACCGCGGAGGGGCTATGGCTACACCTTC.

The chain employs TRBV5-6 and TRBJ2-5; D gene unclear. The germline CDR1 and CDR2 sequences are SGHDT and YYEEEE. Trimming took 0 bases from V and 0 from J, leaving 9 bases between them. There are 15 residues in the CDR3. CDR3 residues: CASSLAARYQETQYF. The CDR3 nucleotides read TGTGCCAGCAGCTTGGCCGCCAGGTACCAAGAGACCCAGTACTTC.

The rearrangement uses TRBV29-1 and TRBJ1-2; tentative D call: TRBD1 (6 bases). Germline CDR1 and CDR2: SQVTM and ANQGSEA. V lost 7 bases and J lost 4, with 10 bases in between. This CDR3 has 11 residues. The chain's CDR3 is CSAGDTYGYTF. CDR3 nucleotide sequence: TGCAGCGCCGGGGACACCTATGGCTACACCTTC.

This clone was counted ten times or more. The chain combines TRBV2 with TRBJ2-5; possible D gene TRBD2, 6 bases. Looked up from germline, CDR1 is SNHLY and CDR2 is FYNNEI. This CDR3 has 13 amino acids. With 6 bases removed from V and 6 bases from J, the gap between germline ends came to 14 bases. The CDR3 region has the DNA TGTGCCAGCAGGCCGGGGGTTTTACAGACCCAGTACTTC. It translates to CASRPGVLQTQYF. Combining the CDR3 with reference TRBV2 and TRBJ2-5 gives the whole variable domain EPEVTQTPSHQVTQMGQEVILRCVPISNHLYFYWYRQILGQKVEFLVSFYNNEISEKSEIFDDQFSVERPDGSNFTLKIRSTKLEDSAMYFCASRPGVLQTQYFGPGTRLLVL.

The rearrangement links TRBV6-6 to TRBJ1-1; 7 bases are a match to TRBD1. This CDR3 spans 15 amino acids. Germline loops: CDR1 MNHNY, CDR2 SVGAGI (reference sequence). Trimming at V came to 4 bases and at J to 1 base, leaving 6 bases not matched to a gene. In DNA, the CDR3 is TGTGCCAGCAGTTCTAGACAGGGACGGAACACTGAAGCTTTCTTT. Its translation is CASSSRQGRNTEAFF.

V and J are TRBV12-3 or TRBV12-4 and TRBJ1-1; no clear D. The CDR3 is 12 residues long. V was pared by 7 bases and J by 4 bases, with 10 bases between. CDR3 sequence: CASTPRGTEAFF. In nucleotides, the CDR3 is TGTGCCAGCACCCCTCGGGGCACTGAAGCTTTCTTT.

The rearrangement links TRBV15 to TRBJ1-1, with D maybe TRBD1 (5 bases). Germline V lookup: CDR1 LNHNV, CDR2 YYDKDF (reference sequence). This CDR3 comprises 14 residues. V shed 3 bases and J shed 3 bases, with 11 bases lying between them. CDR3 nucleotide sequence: TGTGCCACCAGCAGCAGGGAGGGGCACACTGAAGCTTTCTTT. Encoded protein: CATSSREGHTEAFF.

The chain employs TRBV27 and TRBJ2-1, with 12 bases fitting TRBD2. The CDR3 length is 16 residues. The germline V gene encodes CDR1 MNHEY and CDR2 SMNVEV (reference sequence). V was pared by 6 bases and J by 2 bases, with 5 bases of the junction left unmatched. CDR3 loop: CASRRLAGVAYNEQFF. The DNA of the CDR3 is TGTGCCAGCAGAAGACTAGCGGGAGTAGCCTACAATGAGCAGTTCTTC.

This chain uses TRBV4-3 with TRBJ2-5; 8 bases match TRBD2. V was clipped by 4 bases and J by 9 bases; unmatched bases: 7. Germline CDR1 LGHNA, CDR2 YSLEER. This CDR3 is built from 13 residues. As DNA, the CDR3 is TGCGCCAGCAGCCCGGGGGATAGCGGGGCCCAGTACTTC. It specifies CASSPGDSGAQYF.

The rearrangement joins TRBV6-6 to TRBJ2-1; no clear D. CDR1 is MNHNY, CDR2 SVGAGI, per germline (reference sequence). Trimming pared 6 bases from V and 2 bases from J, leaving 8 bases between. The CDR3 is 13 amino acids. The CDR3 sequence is CASSRTTYNEQFF. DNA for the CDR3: TGTGCCAGCAGCCGAACAACCTACAATGAGCAGTTCTTC.

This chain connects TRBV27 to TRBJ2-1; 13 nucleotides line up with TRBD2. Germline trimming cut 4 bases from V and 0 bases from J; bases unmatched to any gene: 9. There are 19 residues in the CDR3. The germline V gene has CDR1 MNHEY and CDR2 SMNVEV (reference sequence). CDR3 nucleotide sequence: TGTGCCAGCAGTTCTGGACTAGCGGGAGCGGTTGTCTCCTACAATGAGCAGTTCTTC. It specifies CASSSGLAGAVVSYNEQFF.

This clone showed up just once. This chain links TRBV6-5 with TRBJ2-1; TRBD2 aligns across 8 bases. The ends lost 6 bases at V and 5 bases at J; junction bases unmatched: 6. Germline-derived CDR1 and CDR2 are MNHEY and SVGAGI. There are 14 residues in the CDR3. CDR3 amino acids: CASRPGLVHNEQFF. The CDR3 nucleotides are TGTGCCAGCAGACCGGGACTAGTACACAATGAGCAGTTCTTC.

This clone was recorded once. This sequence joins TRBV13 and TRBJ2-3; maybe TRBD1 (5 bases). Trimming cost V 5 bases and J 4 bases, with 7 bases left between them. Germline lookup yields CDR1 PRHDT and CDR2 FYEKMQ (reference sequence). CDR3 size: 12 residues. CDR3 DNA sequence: TGTGCCAGCAGCCGACAGCCAGATACGCAGTATTTT. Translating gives CASSRQPDTQYF.

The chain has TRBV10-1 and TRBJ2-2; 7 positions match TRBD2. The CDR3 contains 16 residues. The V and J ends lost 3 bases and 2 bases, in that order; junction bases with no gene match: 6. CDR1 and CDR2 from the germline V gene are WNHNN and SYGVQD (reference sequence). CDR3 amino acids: CASSEGPGGNTGELFF. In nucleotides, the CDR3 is TGCGCCAGCAGTGAAGGACCGGGAGGAAACACCGGGGAGCTGTTTTTT.

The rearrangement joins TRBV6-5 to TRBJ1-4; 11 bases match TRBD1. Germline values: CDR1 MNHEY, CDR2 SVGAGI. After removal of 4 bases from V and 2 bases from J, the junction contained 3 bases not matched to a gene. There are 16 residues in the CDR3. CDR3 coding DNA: TGTGCCAGCAGTTCGGACAGGGGGCTGACTAATGAAAAACTGTTTTTT. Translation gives CASSSDRGLTNEKLFF.

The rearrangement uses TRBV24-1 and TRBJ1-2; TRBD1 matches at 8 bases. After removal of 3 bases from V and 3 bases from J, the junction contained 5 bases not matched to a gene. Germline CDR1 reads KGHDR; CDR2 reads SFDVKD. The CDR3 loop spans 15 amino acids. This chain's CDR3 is CATSDPGQGHYGYTF. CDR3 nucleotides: TGTGCCACCAGTGATCCTGGACAGGGCCACTATGGCTACACCTTC.

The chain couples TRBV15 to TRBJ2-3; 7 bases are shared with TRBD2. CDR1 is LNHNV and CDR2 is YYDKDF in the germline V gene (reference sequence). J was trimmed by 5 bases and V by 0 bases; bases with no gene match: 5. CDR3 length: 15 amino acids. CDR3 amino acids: CATSRDPASGDTQYF. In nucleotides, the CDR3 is TGTGCCACCAGCAGAGATCCGGCTAGCGGAGATACGCAGTATTTT. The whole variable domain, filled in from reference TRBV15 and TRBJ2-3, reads DAMVIQNPRYQVTQFGKPVTLSCSQTLNHNVMYWYQQKSSQAPKLLFHYYDKDFNNEADTPDNFQSRRPNTSFCFLDIRSPGLGDTAMYLCATSRDPASGDTQYFGPGTRLTVL.

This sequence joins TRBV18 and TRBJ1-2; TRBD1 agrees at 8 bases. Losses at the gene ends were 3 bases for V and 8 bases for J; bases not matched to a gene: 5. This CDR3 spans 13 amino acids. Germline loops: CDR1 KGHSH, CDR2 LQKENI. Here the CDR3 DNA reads TGTGCCAGCTCACCCACGGACAGGGACGGCTACACCTTC. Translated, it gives CASSPTDRDGYTF.

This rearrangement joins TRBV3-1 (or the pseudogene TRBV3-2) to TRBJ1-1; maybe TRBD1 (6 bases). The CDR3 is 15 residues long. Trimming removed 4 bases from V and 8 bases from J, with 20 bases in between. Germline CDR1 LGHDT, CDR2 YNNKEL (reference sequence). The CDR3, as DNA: TGTGCCAGCAGCCGGACCTGGCTACAGGGCTCAGAAGCTTTCTTT. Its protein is CASSRTWLQGSEAFF.

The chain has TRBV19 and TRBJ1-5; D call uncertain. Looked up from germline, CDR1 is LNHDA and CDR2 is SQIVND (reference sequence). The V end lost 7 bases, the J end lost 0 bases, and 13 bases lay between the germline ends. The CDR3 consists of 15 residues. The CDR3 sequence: CASNVGSYSNQPQHF. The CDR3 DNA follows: TGTGCCAGTAATGTGGGGAGCTATAGCAATCAGCCCCAGCATTTT.

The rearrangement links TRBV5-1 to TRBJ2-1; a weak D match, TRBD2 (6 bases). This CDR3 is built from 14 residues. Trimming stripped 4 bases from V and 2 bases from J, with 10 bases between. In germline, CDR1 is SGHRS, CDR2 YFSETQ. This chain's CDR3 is CASSVSGTYNEQFF. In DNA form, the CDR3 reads TGCGCCAGCAGCGTTAGCGGCACCTACAATGAGCAGTTCTTC.

The DNA for the CDR3 is TGTGCCAGCAGTTACCGGGACAGGGTTCACTATGGCTACACCTTC. Protein product: CASSYRDRVHYGYTF. V gene TRBV6-5 combines with J gene TRBJ1-2, with TRBD1 matching 9 bases. CDR1 MNHEY and CDR2 SVGAGI come from the germline V gene. Trimming cost V 2 bases and J 3 bases; bases outside gene matches: 4. The CDR3 sequence is 15 residues long.